These T cell receptor beta chains were read from a single sample in a study of vaccination effects on CD4 cells after COVID-19. These TCRs are of unknown antigen specificity. Generated by immunoSEQ multiplex PCR, the TCRdb table keeps only in-frame clones and is missing some. The top ten hold roughly 17% of the sample, which has roughly 24,000 clones, around 77% seen once. Sequences were derived from CD4+ T cells from PBMCs cultured with SARS-CoV-2 spike peptides, sampled before COVID-19 vaccination. The origin of the receptors is a human donor who had a prior SARS-CoV-2 infection. The CDR3 runs from the conserved cysteine through the conserved F or W. The D gene is left open where the match is weak. The size of a clone is reported for some rows only, either as once, few or many, or as a class for expanded clones.

j_call: TRBJ2-5; clone_size: -; d_call: TRBD2; v_call: TRBV27; cdr3_aa: CASSFRGLAGDQETQYF; cdr3_nt: TGTGCCAGCAGTTTCCGCGGACTAGCGGGGGACCAAGAGACCCAGTACTTC
j_call: TRBJ2-6; clone_size: few; d_call: -; v_call: TRBV7-9; cdr3_aa: CASSLNSGANVLTF; cdr3_nt: TGTGCCAGCAGCTTGAATTCTGGGGCCAACGTCCTGACTTTC
j_call: TRBJ1-1; clone_size: -; d_call: -; v_call: TRBV29-1; cdr3_aa: CSVAGQPNTEAFF; cdr3_nt: TGCAGCGTTGCCGGACAGCCGAACACTGAAGCTTTCTTT
j_call: TRBJ2-1; clone_size: -; d_call: -; v_call: TRBV20-1; cdr3_aa: CSASTTLRGLYNEQFF; cdr3_nt: TGCAGTGCTAGTACAACTTTGCGGGGGCTATACAATGAGCAGTTCTTC
j_call: TRBJ1-3; clone_size: -; d_call: -; v_call: TRBV3-1/TRBV3-2; cdr3_aa: CASSLRGRARGNTIYF; cdr3_nt: TGTGCCAGCAGCCTAAGGGGGAGGGCGCGGGGAAACACCATATATTTT
j_call: TRBJ2-3; clone_size: -; d_call: -; v_call: TRBV9; cdr3_aa: CASRKLGTTDTQYF; cdr3_nt: TGTGCCAGCAGGAAGTTGGGTACCACCGATACGCAGTATTTT
j_call: TRBJ2-3; clone_size: -; d_call: TRBD2; v_call: TRBV6-5; cdr3_aa: CAAGLAGALFTQYF; cdr3_nt: TGTGCCGCGGGGCTAGCGGGGGCTCTATTTACGCAGTATTTT
j_call: TRBJ2-5; clone_size: -; d_call: -; v_call: TRBV7-6; cdr3_aa: CASSLAGGLQETQYF; cdr3_nt: TGTGCCAGCAGCTTAGCGGGGGGGCTCCAAGAGACCCAGTACTTC
j_call: TRBJ2-7; clone_size: -; d_call: -; v_call: TRBV24-1; cdr3_aa: CATSDPEAARPYEQYF; cdr3_nt: TGTGCCACCAGTGACCCCGAGGCGGCCAGACCCTACGAGCAGTACTTC
j_call: TRBJ2-1; clone_size: -; d_call: -; v_call: TRBV7-3; cdr3_aa: CASSLHGHNLIRSYNEQFF; cdr3_nt: TGTGCCAGCAGCTTACATGGGCATAACCTTATAAGGTCCTACAATGAGCAGTTCTTC
j_call: TRBJ2-7; clone_size: few; d_call: -; v_call: TRBV18; cdr3_aa: CASSSNRGGDEQYF; cdr3_nt: TGTGCCAGCTCATCTAACAGGGGAGGGGACGAGCAGTACTTC
j_call: TRBJ2-1; clone_size: -; d_call: TRBD2; v_call: TRBV5-4; cdr3_aa: CASSGPGTSGHEQFF; cdr3_nt: TGTGCCAGCAGCGGCCCCGGGACTAGCGGGCATGAGCAGTTCTTC
j_call: TRBJ2-7; clone_size: -; d_call: TRBD2; v_call: TRBV19; cdr3_aa: CASSRAGATGEQYF; cdr3_nt: TGTGCCAGTAGTAGAGCGGGGGCAACAGGGGAGCAGTACTTC
j_call: TRBJ2-1; clone_size: -; d_call: -; v_call: TRBV5-1; cdr3_aa: CASSFTEYARNEQFF; cdr3_nt: TGCGCCAGCAGCTTTACAGAGTACGCACGCAATGAGCAGTTCTTC
j_call: TRBJ1-1; clone_size: -; d_call: -; v_call: TRBV19; cdr3_aa: CASNVLVGTEAFF; cdr3_nt: TGTGCCAGTAACGTCTTGGTTGGCACTGAAGCTTTCTTT
j_call: TRBJ2-7; clone_size: once; d_call: -; v_call: TRBV13; cdr3_aa: CASSLEGSRSYEQYF; cdr3_nt: TGTGCCAGCAGCTTAGAAGGGTCCCGCTCCTACGAGCAGTACTTC
j_call: TRBJ2-5; clone_size: -; d_call: TRBD1; v_call: TRBV5-6; cdr3_aa: CASSRITGEGVQETQYF; cdr3_nt: TGTGCCAGCAGCCGAATTACAGGGGAAGGCGTCCAAGAGACCCAGTACTTC
j_call: TRBJ1-4; clone_size: -; d_call: TRBD1; v_call: TRBV7-8; cdr3_aa: CASSLFRDRGREKLFF; cdr3_nt: TGTGCCAGCAGCTTATTCCGGGACAGGGGACGGGAAAAACTGTTTTTT
j_call: TRBJ2-2; clone_size: -; d_call: -; v_call: TRBV7-2; cdr3_aa: CASRSRGGGELFF; cdr3_nt: TGTGCCAGCAGGTCCAGGGGGGGCGGGGAGCTGTTTTTT
j_call: TRBJ2-7; clone_size: -; d_call: -; v_call: TRBV25-1; cdr3_aa: CASSPPSRAGGNEQYF; cdr3_nt: TGTGCCAGCAGCCCACCCTCCAGGGCCGGGGGTAACGAGCAGTACTTC
j_call: TRBJ2-3; clone_size: few; d_call: TRBD2; v_call: TRBV19; cdr3_aa: CASSYPSGSSDTQYF; cdr3_nt: TGTGCCAGTAGTTACCCTAGCGGGAGCTCAGATACGCAGTATTTT